Each of the 9 T cell receptor beta chains below was sequenced from the same sample in a study of breast tumors, draining lymph nodes, adjacent tissues. Samples came from axillary lymph nodes draining the breast cancer. TCRdb processed the multiplex PCR reads anew with MiXCR; each CDR3 protein has one entry. The profile shows about 200,000 distinct CDR3 sequences, under 40% of them singletons. The sequenced material came from axillary lymph node tissue. Source of these receptors: a female donor with breast cancer. Some clones in this sample may be carry-over from other donors' samples.

This clonotype was observed many times. A read error may explain this, as a much larger clone is one base away. This chain joins TRBV29-1 and TRBJ1-4; D is ambiguous. V lost 7 bases to trimming and J lost 4 bases, with 10 bases between them. CDR1 is SQVTM, CDR2 ANQGSEA, per germline. This CDR3 is built from 12 residues. DNA for the CDR3: TGCAGCGGCGGAACTTATAATGAAAAACTGTTTTTT. This sequence encodes CSGGTYNEKLFF. Looking up the rest from reference TRBV29-1 and TRBJ1-4 gives the full variable domain: SAVISQKPSRDICQRGTSLTIQCQVDSQVTMMFWYRQQPGQSLTLIATANQGSEATYESGFVIDKFPISRPNLTFSTLTVSNMSPEDSSIYLCSGGTYNEKLFFGSGTQLSVL.

This clonotype was recorded many times. In DNA, the CDR3 is TGCAGTGCTAGAGATCAAGCACCTGGAAACACCATATATTTT. Residues: CSARDQAPGNTIYF. This rearrangement joins TRBV20-1 to TRBJ1-3; no firm D call. The CDR3 is 14 amino acids. The V and J ends lost 0 bases and 2 bases respectively, with 8 bases between them. The V gene's germline CDR1 is DFQATT and CDR2 SNEGSKA (reference sequence).

With regard to this clonotype: Being one base from a much bigger clone, this may be a read error. The chain carries TRBV4-1 and TRBJ2-7, with TRBD2 matching over 9 bases. J lost 6 bases, V lost 3 bases, and 3 bases had no gene match. This CDR3 region has 13 residues. Per the germline V gene, CDR1 is MGHRA and CDR2 is YSYEKL. The CDR3 DNA is TGCGCCAGCAGCCACGGGACTAGCAGCGAGCAGTACTTC. Its translation: CASSHGTSSEQYF.

Details on this clonotype: One end of the junction is discordant with germline, which a read error may explain. The chain carries TRBV9 and TRBJ1-5, with D possibly TRBD1 on 6 matching bases. The CDR3 has 15 amino acids. Per the germline V gene, CDR1 is SGDLS and CDR2 is YYNGEE. The CDR3 DNA is TGCGCCAGCAGCTTGGAGGCAGGGGGCAATCAGCCCCAGCATTTT. This translates into CASSLEAGGNQPQHF.

In its sample, this clonotype was seen a few times. The gene calls are TRBV3-1 and TRBJ1-2, with TRBD1 matching over 8 bases. This CDR3 has 16 amino acids. Unmatched junction bases numbered 10, after V lost 3 bases and J lost 4 bases. From germline, CDR1 is LGHDT and CDR2 YNNKEL (reference sequence). Written as DNA, the CDR3 is TGTGCCAGCAGCCACTACCCGGACAGGGACTCCTATGGCTACACCTTC. Translation gives CASSHYPDRDSYGYTF.

This clonotype appeared many times. The chain combines TRBV20-1 with TRBJ1-6, with D possibly TRBD1 on 6 matching bases. The CDR3 spans 19 residues. Deletions cut 0 bases from V and 6 bases from J, with 24 bases between. Germline loops: CDR1 DFQATT, CDR2 SNEGSKA (reference sequence). The CDR3 region is CSARDSSAAGVYRNSPLHF. The CDR3, as DNA: TGCAGTGCTAGAGATTCTTCGGCGGCAGGGGTTTATCGTAATTCACCCCTCCACTTT.

The table lists this clonotype with many counts. The chain joins TRBV20-1 to TRBJ2-7; TRBD2 agrees at 13 bases. The CDR3 totals 14 residues. Germline loops: CDR1 DFQATT, CDR2 SNEGSKA (reference sequence). With V trimmed by 6 bases and J by 4 bases, 6 bases remained unmatched. CDR3 residues: CSARLAGGKYEQYF. CDR3 in DNA: TGCAGTGCCCGACTAGCGGGGGGAAAGTACGAGCAGTACTTC.

There are many counts of this clonotype. This chain connects TRBV6-5 to TRBJ1-6; D is unclear. The V end lost 0 bases, the J end lost 7 bases, and 10 bases lay between the germline ends. Germline assignment: CDR1 MNHEY and CDR2 SVGAGI. CDR3 length: 15 residues. CDR3 in DNA: TGTGCCAGCAGTTACTCGCCGGGTAACAATTCACCCCTCCACTTT. Translating gives CASSYSPGNNSPLHF.

This clonotype was seen at least ten times. This chain uses TRBV7-6 with TRBJ2-7; either TRBD1 or TRBD2 may supply D (5 bases each). CDR1 and CDR2 from the germline V gene are SGHVS and FNYEAQ. V was trimmed by 5 bases and J by 3 bases, leaving 14 bases between them. The CDR3 is made up of 14 amino acids. CDR3 loop: CASSPGTTRYEQYF. CDR3 nucleotides: TGTGCCAGCAGCCCCGGGACGACCCGCTACGAGCAGTACTTC.